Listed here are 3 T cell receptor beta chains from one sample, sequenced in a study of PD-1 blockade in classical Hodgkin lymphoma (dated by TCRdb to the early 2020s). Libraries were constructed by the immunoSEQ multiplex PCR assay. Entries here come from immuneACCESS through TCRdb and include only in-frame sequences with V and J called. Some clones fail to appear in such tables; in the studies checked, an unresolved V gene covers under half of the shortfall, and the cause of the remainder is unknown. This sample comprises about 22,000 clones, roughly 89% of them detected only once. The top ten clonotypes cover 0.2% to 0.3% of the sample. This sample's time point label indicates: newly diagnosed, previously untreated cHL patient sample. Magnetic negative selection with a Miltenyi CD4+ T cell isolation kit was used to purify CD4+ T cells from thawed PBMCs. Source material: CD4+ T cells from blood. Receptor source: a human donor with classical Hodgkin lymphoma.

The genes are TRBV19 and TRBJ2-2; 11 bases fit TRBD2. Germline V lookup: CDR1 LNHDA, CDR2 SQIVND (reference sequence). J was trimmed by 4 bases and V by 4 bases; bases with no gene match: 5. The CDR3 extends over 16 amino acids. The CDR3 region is CASSTSGRRATGELFF. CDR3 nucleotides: TGTGCCAGTAGTACTAGCGGGAGGAGGGCCACCGGGGAGCTGTTTTTT. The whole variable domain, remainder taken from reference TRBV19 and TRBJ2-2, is DGGITQSPKYLFRKEGQNVTLSCEQNLNHDAMYWYRQDPGQGLRLIYYSQIVNDFQKGDIAEGYSVSREKKESFPLTVTSAQKNPTAFYLCASSTSGRRATGELFFGEGSRLTVL.

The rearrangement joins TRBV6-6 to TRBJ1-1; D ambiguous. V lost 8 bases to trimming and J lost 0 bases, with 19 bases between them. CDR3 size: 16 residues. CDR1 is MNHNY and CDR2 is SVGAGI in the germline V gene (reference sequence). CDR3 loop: CASLPGKGSMNTEAFF. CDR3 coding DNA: TGTGCCAGCCTTCCCGGGAAGGGCAGCATGAACACTGAAGCTTTCTTT.

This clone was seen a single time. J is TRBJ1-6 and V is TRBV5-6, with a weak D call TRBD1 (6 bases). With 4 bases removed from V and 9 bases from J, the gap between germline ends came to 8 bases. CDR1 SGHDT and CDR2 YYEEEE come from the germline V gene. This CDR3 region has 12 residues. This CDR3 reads CASSRGSSPLHF. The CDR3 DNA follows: TGTGCCAGCAGCAGGGGGTCTTCACCCCTCCACTTT.